This TCR beta chain was recorded in a study of cytomegalovirus exposure and HLA in healthy donors. Study-level results: Association with HLA alleles at 0.05 false discovery rate was found for around 17,000 TCR beta sequences in a later analysis.

The PCR employed 60 Vbeta primers together with 13 Jbeta primers. The repertoire was sequenced with immunoSEQ multiplex PCR; TCRdb's copy has only in-frame clones and lacks some. This sample has about 120,000 clones, with 76% found just once. The CDR3 totals 14 residues. The germline gives CDR1 SGHTA, CDR2 FQGNSA. Trimming took off 5 bases at V and 5 bases at J, with 15 bases between the two ends. With respect to this clone: What it binds is not known.

The chain joins TRBV7-2 to TRBJ2-5; D unclear. Sequenced: PBMCs. The source is a woman aged 40-49 years in good health and CMV-seropositive. The CDR3 sequence: CASSPPPLSETQYF. The CDR3 DNA reads TGTGCCAGCAGCCCGCCCCCCTTGAGCGAGACCCAGTACTTC.